This T cell receptor (beta chain) was recovered during a study of blood T cells in healthy people across ages. Whole-study results and caveats: Researchers deemed the diversity estimates from one million T cells underestimates.

It was with a sample-barcoded 5' primer and a J-beta primer mix that a second PCR of roughly 7 to 12 cycles was run. TCRdb reanalysed the 5' RACE reads using MiXCR and keeps one entry per CDR3 protein. The data show 500,000 to 600,000 distinct CDR3 sequences, roughly a quarter seen once. In the case of this clonotype: The target antigen is unknown.

Sequencing was carried out using blood. The sequence derives from a woman in her 70s in good health.

The CDR3 sequence is CASEWGPRQQFF. The CDR3, as DNA: TGTGCCAGCGAGTGGGGCCCAAGGCAGCAGTTCTTC. The chain has TRBV6-2 or TRBV6-3 and TRBJ2-1; maybe TRBD1 (5 bases). Germline-derived CDR1 and CDR2 are MNHEY and SVGEGT. The CDR3 length is 12 residues. Trimming pared 8 bases from V and 11 bases from J, leaving 16 bases between.